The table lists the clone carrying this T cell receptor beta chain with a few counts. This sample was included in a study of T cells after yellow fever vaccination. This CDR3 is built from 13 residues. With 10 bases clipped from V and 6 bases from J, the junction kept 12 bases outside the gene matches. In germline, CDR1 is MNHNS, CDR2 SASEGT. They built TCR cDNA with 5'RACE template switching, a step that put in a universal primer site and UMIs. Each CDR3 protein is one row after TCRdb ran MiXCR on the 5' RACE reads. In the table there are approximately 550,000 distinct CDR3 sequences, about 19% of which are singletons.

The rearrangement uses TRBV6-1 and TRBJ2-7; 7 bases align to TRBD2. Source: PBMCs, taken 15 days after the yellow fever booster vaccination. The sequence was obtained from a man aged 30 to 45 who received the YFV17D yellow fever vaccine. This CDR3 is CATSGEGRGEQYF. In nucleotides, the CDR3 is TGTGCCACTTCGGGGGAGGGCCGCGGCGAGCAGTACTTC.